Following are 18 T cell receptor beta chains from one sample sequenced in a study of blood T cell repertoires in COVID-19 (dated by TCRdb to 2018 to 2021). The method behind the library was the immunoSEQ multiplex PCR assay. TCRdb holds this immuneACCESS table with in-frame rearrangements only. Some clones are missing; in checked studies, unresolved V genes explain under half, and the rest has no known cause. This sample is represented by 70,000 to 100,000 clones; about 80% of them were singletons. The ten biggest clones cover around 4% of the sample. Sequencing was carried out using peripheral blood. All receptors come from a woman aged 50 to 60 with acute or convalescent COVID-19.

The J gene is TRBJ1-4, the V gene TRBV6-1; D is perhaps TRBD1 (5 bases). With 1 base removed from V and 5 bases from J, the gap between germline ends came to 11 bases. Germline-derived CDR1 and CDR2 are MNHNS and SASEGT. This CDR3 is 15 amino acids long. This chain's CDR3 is CASSEVGRENEKLFF. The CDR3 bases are TGTGCCAGCAGTGAAGTCGGCAGGGAAAATGAAAAACTGTTTTTT.

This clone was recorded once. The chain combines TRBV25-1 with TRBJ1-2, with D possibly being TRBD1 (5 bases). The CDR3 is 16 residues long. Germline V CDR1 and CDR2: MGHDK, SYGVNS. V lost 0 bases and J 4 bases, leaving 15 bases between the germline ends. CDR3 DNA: TGTGCCAGCAGTGAATATCTGGGCAGGGAGGGCTATGGCTACACCTTC. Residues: CASSEYLGREGYGYTF.

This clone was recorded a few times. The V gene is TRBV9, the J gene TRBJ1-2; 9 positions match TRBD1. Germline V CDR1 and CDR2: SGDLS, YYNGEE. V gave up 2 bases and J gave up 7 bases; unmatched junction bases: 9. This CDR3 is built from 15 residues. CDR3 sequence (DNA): TGTGCCAGCAGCGTTGCGGACAGGGGATCGAGTGGCTACACCTTC. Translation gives CASSVADRGSSGYTF.

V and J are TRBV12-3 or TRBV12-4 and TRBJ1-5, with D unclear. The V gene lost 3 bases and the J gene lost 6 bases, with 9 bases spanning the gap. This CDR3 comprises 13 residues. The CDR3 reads CASSFAETQPQHF. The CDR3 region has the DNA TGTGCCAGCAGTTTCGCGGAGACTCAGCCCCAGCATTTT.

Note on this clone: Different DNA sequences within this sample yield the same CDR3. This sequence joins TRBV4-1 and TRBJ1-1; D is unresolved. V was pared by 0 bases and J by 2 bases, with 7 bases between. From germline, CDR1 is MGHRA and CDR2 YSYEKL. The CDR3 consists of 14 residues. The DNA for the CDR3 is TGCGCCAGCAGCCAAGATCCGGTAAACACTGAAGCTTTCTTT. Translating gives CASSQDPVNTEAFF.

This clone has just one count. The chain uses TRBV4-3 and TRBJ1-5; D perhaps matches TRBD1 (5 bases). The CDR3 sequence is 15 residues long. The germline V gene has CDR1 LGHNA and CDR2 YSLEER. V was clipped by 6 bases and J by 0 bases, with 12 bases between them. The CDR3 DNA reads TGCGCCAGCAGGAAAGACAGAAATAGCAATCAGCCCCAGCATTTT. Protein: CASRKDRNSNQPQHF.

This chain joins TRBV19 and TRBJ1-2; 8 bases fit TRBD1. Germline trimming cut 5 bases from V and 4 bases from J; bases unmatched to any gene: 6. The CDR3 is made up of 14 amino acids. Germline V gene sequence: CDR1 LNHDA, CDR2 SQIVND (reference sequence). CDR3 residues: CASSFDRGLYGYTF. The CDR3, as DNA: TGTGCCAGTAGTTTCGACAGGGGTCTCTATGGCTACACCTTC.

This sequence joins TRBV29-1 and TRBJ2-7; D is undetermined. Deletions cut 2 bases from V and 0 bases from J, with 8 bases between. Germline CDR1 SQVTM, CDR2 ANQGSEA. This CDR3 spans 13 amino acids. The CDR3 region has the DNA TGCAGCGTTGAACTTGGAGTCTCCTACGAGCAGTACTTC. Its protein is CSVELGVSYEQYF.

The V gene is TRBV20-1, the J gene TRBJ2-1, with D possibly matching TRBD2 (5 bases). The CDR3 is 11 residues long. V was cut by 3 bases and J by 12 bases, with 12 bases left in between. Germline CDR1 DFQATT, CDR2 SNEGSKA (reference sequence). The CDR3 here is CSARKGLLQFF. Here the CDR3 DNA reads TGCAGTGCTAGGAAAGGACTTTTGCAGTTCTTC.

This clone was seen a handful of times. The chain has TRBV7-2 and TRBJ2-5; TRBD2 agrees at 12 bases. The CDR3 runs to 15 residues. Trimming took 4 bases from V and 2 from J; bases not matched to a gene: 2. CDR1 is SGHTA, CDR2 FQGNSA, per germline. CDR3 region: CASSSGLAGQETQYF. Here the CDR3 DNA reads TGTGCCAGCAGCTCCGGACTAGCGGGACAAGAGACCCAGTACTTC.

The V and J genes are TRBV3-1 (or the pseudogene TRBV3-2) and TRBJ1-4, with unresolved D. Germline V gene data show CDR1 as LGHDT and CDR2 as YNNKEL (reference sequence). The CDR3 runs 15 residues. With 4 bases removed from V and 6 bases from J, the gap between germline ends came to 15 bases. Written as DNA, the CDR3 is TGTGCCAGCAGCCTAGGGAACCGCGGGGATGAAAAACTGTTTTTT. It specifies CASSLGNRGDEKLFF.

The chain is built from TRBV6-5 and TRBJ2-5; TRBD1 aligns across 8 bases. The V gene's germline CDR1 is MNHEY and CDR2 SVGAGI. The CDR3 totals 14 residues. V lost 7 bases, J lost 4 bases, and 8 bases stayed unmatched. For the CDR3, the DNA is TGTGCCAGCACGCAGGGGGCGCTGGGAGAGACCCAGTACTTC. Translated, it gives CASTQGALGETQYF.

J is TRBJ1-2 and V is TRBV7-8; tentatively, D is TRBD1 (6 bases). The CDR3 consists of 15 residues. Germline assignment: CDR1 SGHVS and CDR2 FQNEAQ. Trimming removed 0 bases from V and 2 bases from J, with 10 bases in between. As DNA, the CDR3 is TGTGCCAGCAGCTTAGCCCCAGGGGCCAACTATGGCTACACCTTC. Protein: CASSLAPGANYGYTF.

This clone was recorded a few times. CDR3 DNA: TGCAGCGGCCTCCGACAGGGCCTTGAAGCTTTCTTT. Amino acids: CSGLRQGLEAFF. The chain employs TRBV29-1 and TRBJ1-1; 7 bases match TRBD1. This CDR3 spans 12 amino acids. CDR1 is SQVTM, CDR2 ANQGSEA, per germline. Trimming removed 7 bases from V and 7 bases from J; junction bases left unmatched: 9.

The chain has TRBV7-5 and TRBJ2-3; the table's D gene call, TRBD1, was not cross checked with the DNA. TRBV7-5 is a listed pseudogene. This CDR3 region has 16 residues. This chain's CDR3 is CARSSIGQEGTDTQYF. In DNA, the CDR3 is TGTGCCAGAAGCTCGATTGGACAGGAGGGTACAGATACGCAGTATTTT.

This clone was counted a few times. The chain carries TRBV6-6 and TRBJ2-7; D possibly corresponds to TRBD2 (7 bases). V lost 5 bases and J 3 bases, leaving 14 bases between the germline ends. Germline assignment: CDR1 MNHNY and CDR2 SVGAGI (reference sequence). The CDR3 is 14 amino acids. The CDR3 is CASSDGLGGYEQYF. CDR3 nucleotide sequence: TGTGCCAGCAGTGACGGACTAGGGGGCTACGAGCAGTACTTC.

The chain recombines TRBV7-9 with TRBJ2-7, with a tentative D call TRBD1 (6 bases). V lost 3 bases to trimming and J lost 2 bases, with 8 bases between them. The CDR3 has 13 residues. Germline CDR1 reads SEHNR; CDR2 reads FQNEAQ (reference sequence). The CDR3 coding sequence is TGTGCCAGCAGCTTGACAGGTCCCTACGAGCAGTACTTC. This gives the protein CASSLTGPYEQYF.

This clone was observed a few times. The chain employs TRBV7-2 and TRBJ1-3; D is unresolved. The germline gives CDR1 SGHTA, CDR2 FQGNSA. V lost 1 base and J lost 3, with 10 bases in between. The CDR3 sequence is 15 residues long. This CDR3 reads CASSLGTTFGNTIYF. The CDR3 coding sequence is TGTGCCAGCAGCTTAGGTACGACATTTGGAAACACCATATATTTT.